These T cell receptor beta chains were read from a single sample in a study of T cell repertoires in cytomegalovirus infection. TCRdb re-derived calls from the reads in MiXCR, one entry per CDR3 protein. The sample lists 150,000 to 200,000 distinct CDR3 sequences, nearly 9.5% occurring once. Source material: PBMCs. The receptors stem from a human donor in good health (CMV status not recorded). Some clones in this sample may be carry-over from other donors' samples. The CDR3 runs from the conserved cysteine through the conserved F or W. The D gene is left open where the match is weak. Only part of the rows carry a size: once, few, many, or a class if the clone is expanded.

clone size,V gene,D gene,J gene,CDR3 protein,CDR3 DNA
many,TRBV7-2,-,TRBJ2-5,CASSAYRVRGETQYF,TGTGCCAGCAGCGCTTACAGGGTCCGAGGAGAGACCCAGTACTTC
many,TRBV29-1,TRBD1,TRBJ2-5,CSVKGAGETQYF,TGCAGCGTAAAGGGGGCTGGGGAGACCCAGTACTTC
many,TRBV7-8,-,TRBJ2-1,CASSFQYGGGATYNEQFF,TGTGCCAGCAGCTTTCAGTATGGCGGAGGTGCGACATACAATGAGCAGTTCTTC
many,TRBV12-3/TRBV12-4,-,TRBJ2-5,CASSPQGGETQYF,TGTGCCAGCAGTCCCCAGGGTGGTGAGACCCAGTACTTC
-,TRBV14,TRBD2,TRBJ2-5,CASSQGLAGSVETQYF,TGTGCCAGCAGCCAAGGTTTAGCGGGAAGTGTGGAGACCCAGTACTTC
medium-sized,TRBV7-2,-,TRBJ2-2,CASSLGPVTNTGELFF,TGTGCCAGCAGCTTAGGTCCGGTTACGAACACCGGGGAGCTGTTTTTT
many,TRBV7-6,TRBD1,TRBJ1-5,CASSLGLYDREGNQPQHF,TGTGCCAGCAGCTTAGGGCTTTATGACAGGGAGGGCAATCAGCCCCAGCATTTT
many,TRBV7-9,TRBD1,TRBJ1-5,CASSADRGGQPQHF,TGTGCCAGCAGCGCCGACAGGGGCGGTCAGCCCCAGCATTTT
few,TRBV30,-,TRBJ2-2,CAWSVPSGELFF,TGTGCCTGGAGTGTACCTAGCGGGGAGCTGTTTTTT
many,TRBV7-9,-,TRBJ2-2,CASSIFPNTGELFF,TGTGCCAGCAGCATATTCCCTAACACCGGGGAGCTGTTTTTT
many,TRBV6-2/TRBV6-3,TRBD1,TRBJ1-6,CASSYSSQGARSPLHF,TGTGCCAGCAGTTACTCGAGTCAGGGGGCAAGATCACCCCTCCACTTT
few,TRBV15,-,TRBJ1-4,CATSRANEKLFF,TGTGCCACCAGCAGAGCCAATGAAAAACTGTTTTTT
many,TRBV28,-,TRBJ1-2,CASSPPTDYGYTF,TGTGCCAGCAGTCCCCCGACAGACTATGGCTACACCTTC
many,TRBV7-6,TRBD2,TRBJ2-1,CASSLGTSGGVNEQFF,TGTGCCAGCAGCTTAGGGACTAGCGGAGGGGTGAATGAGCAGTTCTTC
-,TRBV6-2/TRBV6-3,-,TRBJ2-1,CASSYKLSSYNEQFF,TGTGCCAGCAGTTACAAACTGAGCTCCTACAATGAGCAGTTCTTC
many,TRBV7-9,TRBD1,TRBJ1-1,CASSRDRGLREAEAFF,TGTGCCAGCAGCCGTGACAGGGGGTTAAGAGAAGCTGAAGCTTTCTTT
many,TRBV7-2,-,TRBJ1-4,CASSLSLGLTNEKLFF,TGTGCCAGCAGCTTAAGTCTGGGATTGACTAATGAAAAACTGTTTTTT
many,TRBV7-9,-,TRBJ2-1,CASSLGGPYNEQFF,TGTGCCAGCAGCTTAGGTGGGCCCTACAATGAGCAGTTCTTC
-,TRBV2,-,TRBJ1-1,CASSDDRAFEAFF,TGTGCCAGCAGTGACGACCGTGCCTTTGAAGCTTTCTTT
many,TRBV12-3/TRBV12-4,TRBD1,TRBJ1-5,CASSRGQEQPQHF,TGTGCCAGCAGCCGAGGACAGGAACAGCCCCAGCATTTT
many,TRBV7-8,TRBD1,TRBJ2-1,CASSLFGQGSYNEQFF,TGTGCCAGCAGCTTATTCGGACAGGGATCCTACAATGAGCAGTTCTTC
few,TRBV20-1,-,TRBJ1-5,CSALRGTNQPQHF,TGCAGTGCTCTCAGAGGGACTAATCAGCCCCAGCATTTT
many,TRBV7-2,-,TRBJ2-1,CASSLDLLYEQFF,TGTGCCAGCAGCTTAGATTTGCTTTATGAGCAGTTCTTC
many,TRBV28,-,TRBJ1-1,CASSFDGTYSMNTEAFF,TGTGCCAGCAGTTTTGACGGAACCTACTCTATGAACACTGAAGCTTTCTTT
-,TRBV15,-,TRBJ1-1,CATSARGQAISNTEAFF,TGTGCCACCAGCGCCCGGGGCCAAGCCATTTCGAACACTGAAGCTTTCTTT
few,TRBV7-8,-,TRBJ2-7,CASSLVPSPRYEQYF,TGTGCCAGCAGCTTGGTTCCGTCCCCTAGGTACGAGCAGTACTTC
many,TRBV29-1,TRBD1,TRBJ1-3,CSVTGTGVGIGNTIYF,TGCAGCGTGACCGGGACAGGGGTCGGAATTGGAAACACCATATATTTT
many,TRBV7-9,-,TRBJ2-6,CASSVDSSGANVLTF,TGTGCCAGCAGCGTGGACAGCTCTGGGGCCAACGTCCTGACTTTC
-,TRBV7-3,-,TRBJ2-5,CASSPDSPTTQYF,TGTGCCAGCAGCCCGGACAGCCCCACGACCCAGTACTTC
-,TRBV6-8,-,TRBJ2-2,CASSFINTGELFF,TGTGCCAGCAGTTTTATAAACACCGGGGAGCTGTTTTTT
many,TRBV12-3/TRBV12-4,TRBD1,TRBJ1-2,CATRGNSGYTF,TGTGCCACCAGGGGGAATTCTGGCTACACCTTC
many,TRBV7-2,-,TRBJ1-1,CASSSYLNTEAFF,TGTGCCAGCAGTTCGTATTTGAACACTGAAGCTTTCTTT
many,TRBV7-6,-,TRBJ1-1,CASRDSQNTEAFF,TGTGCCAGCAGGGACAGTCAGAACACTGAAGCTTTCTTT
few,TRBV20-1,TRBD2,TRBJ2-3,CSAPSAGYTDTQYF,TGCAGTGCCCCCTCAGCGGGGTACACAGATACGCAGTATTTT
few,TRBV5-5,-,TRBJ2-5,CASSLAHGGETQYF,TGTGCCAGCAGCTTGGCTCATGGCGGCGAGACCCAGTACTTC
many,TRBV11-2,TRBD1,TRBJ1-1,CASSLDRGGLTYTEAFF,TGTGCCAGCAGCCTGGACAGGGGGGGTTTGACGTACACTGAAGCTTTCTTT
many,TRBV12-3/TRBV12-4,TRBD2,TRBJ2-1,CASSGEGLAGVEQFF,TGTGCCAGCAGTGGGGAGGGGCTAGCGGGGGTTGAGCAGTTCTTC
many,TRBV30,TRBD1,TRBJ1-1,CAWSLDRRTEAFF,TGTGCCTGGAGTCTGGACAGGCGGACTGAAGCTTTCTTT
many,TRBV7-2,-,TRBJ2-7,CASSLVTGYEQYF,TGTGCCAGCAGCTTAGTTACAGGTTACGAGCAGTACTTC
many,TRBV28,-,TRBJ2-6,CASSLLGAGANVLTF,TGTGCCAGCAGTTTATTGGGGGCTGGGGCCAACGTCCTGACTTTC
few,TRBV5-5,TRBD1,TRBJ2-3,CASSSGQGVVDTQYF,TGTGCCAGCAGCTCGGGACAGGGGGTGGTAGATACGCAGTATTTT
many,TRBV7-2,-,TRBJ1-4,CASSRKSGEKLFF,TGTGCCAGCAGCCGAAAGTCTGGTGAAAAACTGTTTTTT
-,TRBV12-3/TRBV12-4,-,TRBJ1-1,CASSLAQYMRTEAFF,TGTGCCAGCAGTTTAGCGCAGTATATGAGGACTGAAGCTTTCTTT
-,TRBV4-1,TRBD1,TRBJ1-5,CASSHPGQGYYSNQPQHF,TGCGCCAGCAGCCACCCGGGACAGGGGTATTATAGCAATCAGCCCCAGCATTTT
-,TRBV6-1,-,TRBJ1-5,CASSEATAGYFQPQHF,TGTGCCAGCAGTGAAGCGACAGCGGGGTATTTTCAGCCCCAGCATTTT
-,TRBV28,TRBD1,TRBJ1-1,CASSPTGGLNTEAFF,TGTGCCAGCAGTCCCACAGGGGGATTGAACACTGAAGCTTTCTTT
many,TRBV28,-,TRBJ2-1,CASSPQGDEQFF,TGTGCCAGCAGTCCACAGGGCGATGAGCAGTTCTTC
many,TRBV28,-,TRBJ1-5,CASSSTDFSNQPQHF,TGTGCCAGCAGTTCAACGGACTTCAGCAATCAGCCCCAGCATTTT
few,TRBV6-2/TRBV6-3,-,TRBJ1-5,CASSYGQNSNQPQHF,TGTGCCAGCAGTTACGGGCAGAATAGCAATCAGCCCCAGCATTTT
many,TRBV28,-,TRBJ1-3,CASSPGSRPGNTIYF,TGTGCCAGCAGTCCAGGGAGCCGCCCTGGAAACACCATATATTTT
few,TRBV24-1,TRBD1,TRBJ1-1,CATSDSPGTGGTEAFF,TGTGCCACCAGTGATTCACCGGGGACAGGGGGCACTGAAGCTTTCTTT
many,TRBV7-8,TRBD2,TRBJ2-5,CASSPARSGRAEETQYF,TGTGCCAGCAGCCCCGCCCGAAGCGGGAGGGCCGAGGAGACCCAGTACTTC
many,TRBV14,-,TRBJ1-2,CASSQAPSSYGYTF,TGTGCCAGCAGCCAAGCCCCGTCGTCCTATGGCTACACCTTC
-,TRBV20-1,-,TRBJ1-1,CSARRRQNTEAFF,TGCAGTGCTAGAAGGAGACAGAACACTGAAGCTTTCTTT
-,TRBV19,-,TRBJ2-7,CASSPSTGKGEQYF,TGTGCCAGTAGTCCTTCGACGGGAAAGGGCGAGCAGTACTTC
few,TRBV5-1,TRBD1,TRBJ1-2,CASSEQGSDFYGYTF,TGCGCCAGCAGCGAACAGGGGTCTGACTTTTATGGCTACACCTTC
many,TRBV7-2,TRBD1,TRBJ1-5,CASSLAQRQGERGNQPQHF,TGTGCCAGCAGCTTAGCGCAGAGGCAGGGGGAGCGGGGAAATCAGCCCCAGCATTTT
many,TRBV28,TRBD2,TRBJ2-2,CASSNTPGTSGKNTGELFF,TGTGCCAGCAGCAATACTCCCGGGACTAGCGGGAAAAACACCGGGGAGCTGTTTTTT
-,TRBV7-6,-,TRBJ2-2,CASLFGGELFF,TGTGCCAGCCTTTTCGGCGGGGAGCTGTTTTTT